The 21 T cell receptor beta chains given below trace back to one sample, sequenced in a study of T cell responses to AZD1222 COVID-19 vaccine. Clones were read by immunoSEQ multiplex PCR, and TCRdb kept only the in-frame ones, dropping some. Of 120,000 to 150,000 clones in the sample, about 90% are singletons; the top ten hold 2.5% to 3%. Specimen: peripheral blood, collected on day 0 of MenACWY control vaccination. The source is an adult in good health.

This clone is judged medium-sized (0.01 to 0.1%). This chain uses TRBV10-1 with TRBJ2-7; a possible D gene is TRBD2 (5 bases). The CDR3 has 13 residues. The V gene's germline CDR1 is WNHNN and CDR2 SYGVQD (reference sequence). Trimming removed 7 bases at V and 1 base at J, with 11 bases between. The chain's CDR3 is CASIERDSYEQYF. Written as DNA, the CDR3 is TGCGCCAGCATCGAGAGGGATTCCTACGAGCAGTACTTC.

The V call is TRBV25-1, the J call TRBJ1-6; D gene ambiguous. Trimming shortened V by 8 bases and J by 8 bases, and 13 bases separated the two germline ends. Germline assignment: CDR1 MGHDK and CDR2 SYGVNS. This CDR3 comprises 13 residues. This chain's CDR3 is CASRRSTDSPLHF. In DNA, the CDR3 is TGTGCCAGCCGTCGGAGCACGGATTCACCCCTCCACTTT. Supplemented by reference TRBV25-1 and TRBJ1-6, the full variable domain reads EADIYQTPRYLVIGTGKKITLECSQTMGHDKMYWYQQDPGMELHLIHYSYGVNSTEKGDLSSESTVSRIRTEHFPLTLESARPSHTSQYLCASRRSTDSPLHFGNGTRLTVT.

The V call is TRBV21-1, the J call TRBJ1-2; TRBD1, the table's D call, lacks a check against the DNA. TRBV21-1 is a pseudogene locus. There are 14 residues in the CDR3. This CDR3 is CASSSLRGNYGYTF. The CDR3 coding sequence is TGTGCCAGCAGCAGCCTCAGGGGGAACTATGGCTACACCTTC.

The chain links TRBV7-7 to TRBJ2-2, with D perhaps TRBD2 (6 bases). The CDR3 loop spans 15 amino acids. V lost 3 bases to trimming and J lost 3 bases, with 11 bases between them. Germline CDR1 SSHAT, CDR2 FNYEAQ (reference sequence). CDR3 region: CASSFSSAHTGELFF. The CDR3 nucleotides read TGTGCCAGCAGCTTCTCTAGCGCTCACACCGGGGAGCTGTTTTTT.

CDR3: CASTGGGTGELFF. The CDR3 DNA reads TGTGCCAGCACGGGGGGAGGCACCGGGGAGCTGTTTTTT. V is TRBV27 and J is TRBJ2-2, with 7 bases fitting TRBD2. Trimming cost V 7 bases and J 4 bases; bases outside gene matches: 3. Per germline, CDR1 MNHEY and CDR2 SMNVEV (reference sequence). CDR3 length equals 13 residues.

The rearrangement uses TRBV27 and TRBJ2-1, with D perhaps TRBD2 (6 bases). The CDR3 is 13 residues long. Trimming removed 6 bases at V and 5 bases at J, with 11 bases between. Germline V CDR1 and CDR2: MNHEY, SMNVEV (reference sequence). The CDR3 spells CASSRWRDNEQFF. The DNA for the CDR3 is TGTGCCAGCAGCCGATGGAGGGACAATGAGCAGTTCTTC.

The chain has TRBV3-1 (or the pseudogene TRBV3-2) and TRBJ1-2, with a possible D match to TRBD1 (5 bases). V dropped 4 bases and J dropped 1 base, with 10 bases sitting between them. The CDR3 extends over 14 amino acids. Germline V gives CDR1 LGHDT, CDR2 YNNKEL (reference sequence). The CDR3: CASSPGRGNYGYTF. CDR3 DNA sequence: TGTGCCAGCAGCCCTGGGAGGGGTAACTATGGCTACACCTTC.

J is TRBJ2-1 and V is TRBV19, with 12 bases that match TRBD2. The CDR3 sequence is 15 residues long. J gave up 5 bases and V 7 bases, and 6 bases lay outside the gene matches. In germline, CDR1 is LNHDA, CDR2 SQIVND (reference sequence). The CDR3 loop reads CASTPSGRAHNEQFF. The CDR3 bases are TGTGCCAGTACCCCTAGCGGGAGGGCCCACAATGAGCAGTTCTTC.

This clone was seen a handful of times. This chain links TRBV30 with TRBJ1-6; no reliable D call. The ends were cut back, 5 bases at V and 10 bases at J, with 24 bases in the middle. CDR3 size: 16 residues. Germline V gene data show CDR1 as GTSNPN and CDR2 as SVGIG (reference sequence). The CDR3: CAWRGNAGLGGSPLHF. The CDR3 nucleotides are TGTGCCTGGCGAGGCAACGCGGGCTTGGGCGGCTCACCCCTCCACTTT.

The table lists this clone with a few counts. The gene calls are TRBV2 and TRBJ1-2, with TRBD1 matching over 9 bases. The V segment lost 7 bases and the J segment 6 bases; nucleotides outside the gene matches: 12. This CDR3 has 15 amino acids. The germline V gene encodes CDR1 SNHLY and CDR2 FYNNEI. The CDR3 nucleotides read TGTGCCAGCACCCGGGGGTTCGGGACAGGGAATGGCTACACCTTC. Translated: CASTRGFGTGNGYTF.

This clone was picked up one time. DNA of the CDR3: TGTGCCAGCAGCTTAGGAGGGGGCGGATCACCCCTCCACTTT. Translation: CASSLGGGGSPLHF. The rearrangement joins TRBV27 to TRBJ1-6; 7 bases fit TRBD1. The CDR3 is 14 residues long. Germline assignment: CDR1 MNHEY and CDR2 SMNVEV (reference sequence). Germline trimming cut 6 bases from V and 10 bases from J; bases unmatched to any gene: 9.

V and J are TRBV2 and TRBJ2-7; D ambiguous. Trimming removed 3 bases at V and 0 bases at J, with 9 bases between. CDR3 length: 14 amino acids. CDR1 and CDR2 from the germline V gene are SNHLY and FYNNEI. The CDR3 protein is CASSDQPHSYEQYF. CDR3 coding DNA: TGTGCCAGCAGTGATCAGCCCCACTCCTACGAGCAGTACTTC.

The chain couples TRBV9 to TRBJ2-5, with TRBD2 as a possible D gene (5 bases). Trimming cost V 0 bases and J 2 bases, with 11 bases left between them. There are 15 residues in the CDR3. CDR1 and CDR2 (germline): SGDLS, YYNGEE. The CDR3: CASSVGGSAQETQYF. CDR3 nucleotide sequence: TGTGCCAGCAGCGTAGGTGGTAGCGCTCAAGAGACCCAGTACTTC. Filled out from reference TRBV9 and TRBJ2-5, the complete variable domain reads DSGVTQTPKHLITATGQRVTLRCSPRSGDLSVYWYQQSLDQGLQFLIQYYNGEERAKGNILERFSAQQFPDLHSELNLSSLELGDSALYFCASSVGGSAQETQYFGPGTRLLVL.

V usage is TRBV15 and J usage is TRBJ1-2; TRBD1 matches 7 bases. Trimming at V came to 1 base and at J to 7 bases, leaving 12 bases not matched to a gene. Germline lookup yields CDR1 LNHNV and CDR2 YYDKDF (reference sequence). There are 16 residues in the CDR3. In DNA, the CDR3 is TGTGCCACCAGCAGAGTGGCCGGGAGGGGGCGCGGTGGCTACACCTTC. This sequence encodes CATSRVAGRGRGGYTF.

This sequence joins TRBV6-5 and TRBJ1-6, with D hard to call. The CDR3 has 15 residues. Trimming removed 2 bases from V and 7 bases from J, with 12 bases in between. CDR1 is MNHEY and CDR2 is SVGAGI in the germline V gene. CDR3 residues: CASSYEGIGNSPLHF. The CDR3 region has the DNA TGTGCCAGCAGTTACGAGGGTATAGGCAATTCACCCCTCCACTTT.

A few counts support this clone. The chain combines TRBV6-5 with TRBJ1-2; D call uncertain. The CDR3 extends over 13 amino acids. V dropped 2 bases and J dropped 1 base, with 5 bases sitting between them. The V gene's germline CDR1 is MNHEY and CDR2 SVGAGI. The CDR3 DNA sequence: TGTGCCAGCAGTTACGCGGTTAACTATGGCTACACCTTC. Protein product: CASSYAVNYGYTF.

This sequence joins TRBV27 and TRBJ1-5, with 10 positions matching TRBD1. Looked up from germline, CDR1 is MNHEY and CDR2 is SMNVEV (reference sequence). Trimming cost V 6 bases and J 2 bases; bases outside gene matches: 7. The CDR3 totals 16 residues. The CDR3 nucleotides are TGTGCCAGCAGGGGACAGGGGAGGTTGGGCAATCAGCCCCAGCATTTT. It codes for CASRGQGRLGNQPQHF.

The rearrangement joins TRBV9 to TRBJ2-5; 7 bases are shared with TRBD2. The J segment lost 3 bases and the V segment lost 0 bases, leaving 2 bases of the junction unmatched. This CDR3 has 14 residues. The germline V gene has CDR1 SGDLS and CDR2 YYNGEE. CDR3 protein: CASSVASGKETQYF. The CDR3 DNA sequence: TGTGCCAGCAGCGTAGCCAGCGGGAAAGAGACCCAGTACTTC.

The genes are TRBV28 and TRBJ1-3; TRBD1 aligns across 9 bases. CDR3 size: 15 residues. J was trimmed by 5 bases and V by 5 bases; bases with no gene match: 7. Germline-derived CDR1 and CDR2 are MDHEN and SYDVKM. The CDR3 region is CASSPTGGIRNTIYF. The CDR3 DNA is TGTGCCAGCAGTCCGACAGGGGGAATCCGAAACACCATATATTTT.

This clone came up a few times. The rearrangement uses TRBV4-2 and TRBJ2-6; D remains ambiguous. The CDR3 totals 17 residues. CDR1 and CDR2 from the germline V gene are LGHNA and YNFKEQ. V lost 1 base and J 4 bases, leaving 14 bases between the germline ends. This CDR3 is CASSQGIGSGGANVLTF. CDR3 coding DNA: TGTGCCAGCAGCCAAGGTATTGGGTCGGGCGGGGCCAACGTCCTGACTTTC.

V gene TRBV27 combines with J gene TRBJ1-5, with D uncertain. Germline loops: CDR1 MNHEY, CDR2 SMNVEV (reference sequence). Trimming removed 11 bases from V and 5 bases from J, with 4 bases in between. The CDR3 has 9 amino acids. The CDR3 DNA follows: TGTGCCTGCCATCAGCCCCAGCATTTT. Translated: CACHQPQHF.